The source of this T cell receptor (beta chain) is a study of T-cell memory formation after mild COVID-19. Study-wide results and caveats: Day 15 to 85 contractors were CD4/CD8 balanced; later expanders leaned CD4+. Researchers found some responding clones in pre-infection memory, a sign that cross-reactive memory joined.

TCRdb redid the calling of the 5' RACE reads with MiXCR, one entry per CDR3 protein. Counted here are 430,000 or so distinct CDR3 sequences, roughly 23% occurring once; the ten biggest clones make up approximately 13%. This clonotype has only a few counts. Its cognate antigen is unknown. V dropped 6 bases and J dropped 6; count of bases not matched to a gene: 5. The germline gives CDR1 MNHEY, CDR2 SVGAGI. The CDR3 length is 13 residues. Specimen: PBMCs or a T cell subset sorted from them (not recorded which). The receptor's source is an adult woman who had mild COVID-19 (a few samples of this study predate the infection). Cell type and time point are not known. This chain connects TRBV6-5 to TRBJ1-1; 9 nucleotides line up with TRBD1. In DNA form, the CDR3 reads TGTGCCAGCAGATACGACAGGGGGTCTGAAGCTTTCTTT. Translation: CASRYDRGSEAFF.